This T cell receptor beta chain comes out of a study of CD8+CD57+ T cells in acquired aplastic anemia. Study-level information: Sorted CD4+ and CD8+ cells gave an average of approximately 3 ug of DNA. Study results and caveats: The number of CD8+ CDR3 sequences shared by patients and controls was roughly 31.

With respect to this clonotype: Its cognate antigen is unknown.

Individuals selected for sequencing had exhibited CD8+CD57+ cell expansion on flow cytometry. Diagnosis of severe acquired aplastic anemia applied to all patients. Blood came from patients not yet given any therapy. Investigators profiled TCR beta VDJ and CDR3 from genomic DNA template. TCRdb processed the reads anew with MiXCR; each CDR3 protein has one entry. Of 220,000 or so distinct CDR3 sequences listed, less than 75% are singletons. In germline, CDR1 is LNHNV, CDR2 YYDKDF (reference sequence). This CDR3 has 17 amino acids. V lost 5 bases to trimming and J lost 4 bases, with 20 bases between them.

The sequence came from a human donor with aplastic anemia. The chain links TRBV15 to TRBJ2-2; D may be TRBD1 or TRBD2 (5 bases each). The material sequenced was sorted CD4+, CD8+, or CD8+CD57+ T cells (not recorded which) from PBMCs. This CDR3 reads CATSSRAWWGSTGELFF. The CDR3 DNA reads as TGTGCCACCAGCTCAAGAGCGTGGTGGGGGAGCACCGGGGAGCTGTTTTTT.